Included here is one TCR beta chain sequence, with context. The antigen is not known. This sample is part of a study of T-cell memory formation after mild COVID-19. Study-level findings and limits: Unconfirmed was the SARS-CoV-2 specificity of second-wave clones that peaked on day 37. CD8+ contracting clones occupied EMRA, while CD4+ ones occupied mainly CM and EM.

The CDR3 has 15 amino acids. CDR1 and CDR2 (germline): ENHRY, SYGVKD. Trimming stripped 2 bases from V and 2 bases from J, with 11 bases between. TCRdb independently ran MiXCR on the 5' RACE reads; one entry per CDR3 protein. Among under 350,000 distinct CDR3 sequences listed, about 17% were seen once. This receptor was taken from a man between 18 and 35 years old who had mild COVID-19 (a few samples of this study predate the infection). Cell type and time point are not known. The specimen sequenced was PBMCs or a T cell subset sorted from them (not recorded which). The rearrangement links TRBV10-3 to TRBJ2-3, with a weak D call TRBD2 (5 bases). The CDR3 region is CAISEPGSPTDTQYF. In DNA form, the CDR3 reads TGTGCCATCAGTGAGCCGGGGAGTCCCACAGATACGCAGTATTTT.